This passage covers 16 T cell receptor beta chains from one sample sequenced in a study of blood T cell repertoires in COVID-19. Clones were sequenced by immunoSEQ multiplex PCR, and TCRdb holds only the in-frame ones, with some missing. The table has approximately 63,000 clones, 79% seen once. The sequenced sample consisted of peripheral blood. These receptor sequences come from a woman in her seventies with acute or convalescent COVID-19.

This clone was counted a single time. The chain couples TRBV14 to TRBJ2-7; TRBD2 matches at 7 bases. The CDR3 totals 14 residues. Per the germline V gene, CDR1 is SGHDN and CDR2 is FVKESK. The ends lost 2 bases at V and 4 bases at J; junction bases unmatched: 5. CDR3 amino acids: CASSQRGRVYEQYF. The DNA for the CDR3 is TGTGCCAGCAGCCAACGAGGGAGGGTTTACGAGCAGTACTTC.

V usage is TRBV14 and J usage is TRBJ2-3; D is possibly TRBD2 (6 bases). The CDR3 consists of 16 residues. Trimming removed 1 base at V and 2 bases at J, with 13 bases between. The germline V gene encodes CDR1 SGHDN and CDR2 FVKESK. CDR3 sequence: CASSQGTSPITDTQYF. DNA of the CDR3: TGTGCCAGCAGCCAAGGTACTAGCCCCATCACAGATACGCAGTATTTT.

The rearrangement links TRBV29-1 to TRBJ1-1; 12 bases align to TRBD1. The CDR3 totals 16 residues. The V gene's germline CDR1 is SQVTM and CDR2 ANQGSEA. V lost 2 bases and J lost 11; bases outside the gene matches: 15. The CDR3 DNA is TGCAGCGTTGAAAGAGGGACAGGGGGCAATAACGCGGTGGCTTTCTTT. This codes for CSVERGTGGNNAVAFF.

This clone turned up a few times. J is TRBJ2-7 and V is TRBV5-6; D is unclear. CDR1 and CDR2 from the germline V gene are SGHDT and YYEEEE. The CDR3 loop spans 12 amino acids. With 0 bases removed from V and 2 bases from J, the gap between germline ends came to 3 bases. CDR3 bases: TGTGCCAGCAGCTTGGTAACCTACGAGCAGTACTTC. Protein product: CASSLVTYEQYF.

The J gene is TRBJ2-6, the V gene TRBV2; possibly TRBD1 for D (5 bases). CDR1 and CDR2 (germline): SNHLY, FYNNEI. Trimming stripped 6 bases from V and 6 bases from J, with 18 bases between. CDR3 length: 16 amino acids. This CDR3 reads CASSYSGHISANVLTF. Written as DNA, the CDR3 is TGTGCCAGCAGCTATTCTGGACACATTTCGGCCAACGTCCTGACTTTC.

The CDR3 nucleotides are TGTGCCAGCAGCCAAGATGCCCAGGGAGGTAAAGACTATGGCTACACCTTC. It is translated as CASSQDAQGGKDYGYTF. This sequence joins TRBV4-2 and TRBJ1-2, with D possibly being TRBD1 (5 bases). The CDR3 has 17 residues. Germline lookup yields CDR1 LGHNA and CDR2 YNFKEQ. With 0 bases removed from V and 3 bases from J, the gap between germline ends came to 17 bases.

This chain connects TRBV24-1 to TRBJ1-2; 10 bases fit TRBD1. CDR3 length: 17 amino acids. With 4 bases clipped from V and 7 bases from J, the junction kept 14 bases outside the gene matches. Germline CDR1 reads KGHDR; CDR2 reads SFDVKD. The chain's CDR3 is CATSDPRTGGFFGGYTF. The CDR3 DNA reads as TGTGCCACCAGTGACCCCAGGACAGGGGGATTCTTTGGTGGCTACACCTTC.

The chain carries TRBV7-2 and TRBJ1-1, with 9 bases lining up with TRBD1. CDR1 SGHTA and CDR2 FQGNSA come from the germline V gene. Trimming at V came to 1 base and at J to 3 bases, leaving 3 bases not matched to a gene. This CDR3 is built from 15 residues. This CDR3 reads CASSLVDRGDTEAFF. The CDR3 region has the DNA TGTGCCAGCAGCTTAGTGGACAGGGGAGACACTGAAGCTTTCTTT.

The chain couples TRBV7-2 to TRBJ1-4; D call uncertain. V shed 8 bases and J shed 2 bases, with 9 bases lying between them. The CDR3 contains 13 residues. Germline lookup yields CDR1 SGHTA and CDR2 FQGNSA. The CDR3 here is CASSGFTNEKLFF. CDR3 DNA: TGTGCCAGCTCGGGGTTCACTAATGAAAAACTGTTTTTT.

This clone was picked up one time. This chain links TRBV5-4 with TRBJ1-6; D is uncertain. Trimming took 3 bases from V and 0 from J, leaving 16 bases between them. CDR3 length equals 18 residues. Germline loops: CDR1 SGHNT, CDR2 YYREEE (reference sequence). The CDR3 sequence: CASSSRPGYSSYNSPLHF. CDR3 nucleotides: TGTGCCAGCAGCTCGCGGCCCGGGTATTCCTCCTATAATTCACCCCTCCACTTT.

The chain joins TRBV2 to TRBJ2-5, with D hard to call. V was clipped by 6 bases and J by 4 bases, with 6 bases between them. The CDR3 has 11 residues. Germline V CDR1 and CDR2: SNHLY, FYNNEI. The CDR3: CASRAVETQYF. Written as DNA, the CDR3 is TGTGCCAGCAGGGCAGTAGAGACCCAGTACTTC.

The J gene is TRBJ2-3, the V gene TRBV9; 10 bases map to TRBD2. The V segment lost 4 bases and the J segment 6 bases; nucleotides outside the gene matches: 11. Germline V gene lookup returns CDR1 SGDLS and CDR2 YYNGEE. The CDR3 length is 16 residues. CDR3 in amino acids: CASSSYSGGTRDTQYF. The DNA for the CDR3 is TGTGCCAGCAGCTCATATAGCGGGGGGACGAGGGATACGCAGTATTTT.

J is TRBJ1-4 and V is TRBV28; 9 bases are a match to TRBD1. Germline lookup yields CDR1 MDHEN and CDR2 SYDVKM. After removal of 6 bases from V and 8 bases from J, the junction contained 10 bases not matched to a gene. The CDR3 has 15 residues. In nucleotides, the CDR3 is TGTGCCAGCAGAGCCGGACAGGGGAGTGGGGAAAAACTGTTTTTT. Translated: CASRAGQGSGEKLFF.

The chain recombines TRBV6-5 with TRBJ1-3, with TRBD1 matching over 7 bases. This CDR3 region has 14 residues. Germline assignment: CDR1 MNHEY and CDR2 SVGAGI. J gave up 0 bases and V 6 bases, and 2 bases lay outside the gene matches. CDR3 amino acids: CASSGTASGNTIYF. The CDR3 DNA is TGTGCCAGCAGCGGGACAGCCTCTGGAAACACCATATATTTT.

The CDR3 region is CASSLDPGGVYTQYF. DNA for the CDR3: TGTGCCAGCAGCTTAGACCCGGGGGGCGTATATACGCAGTATTTT. J is TRBJ2-3 and V is TRBV11-2; possibly TRBD2 for D (7 bases). Per the germline V gene, CDR1 is SGHAT and CDR2 is FQNNGV. The V end was cut by 0 bases, the J end by 7 bases, with 14 bases between. The CDR3 extends over 15 amino acids. Combining the CDR3 with reference TRBV11-2 and TRBJ2-3 gives the whole variable domain EAGVAQSPRYKIIEKRQSVAFWCNPISGHATLYWYQQILGQGPKLLIQFQNNGVVDDSQLPKDRFSAERLKGVDSTLKIQPAKLEDSAVYLCASSLDPGGVYTQYFGPGTRLTVL.

The V gene is TRBV4-1, the J gene TRBJ1-2, with TRBD1 matching over 8 bases. The CDR3 sequence is 11 residues long. V gave up 3 bases and J gave up 13 bases; unmatched junction bases: 4. Per the germline V gene, CDR1 is MGHRA and CDR2 is YSYEKL. As DNA, the CDR3 is TGCGCCAGCAGCCAGGACAGGGTGGTCACCTTC. Its protein product is CASSQDRVVTF.